This TCR beta chain was recovered during a study of blood T cells in healthy people across ages. CDR3 size: 12 residues. The donors, aged 6 to 90, were healthy Caucasians from Russia. A second PCR, run for about 6 to 11 cycles, used a sample-barcoded 5' primer plus a J-beta primer mix. Each CDR3 protein is one row after TCRdb ran MiXCR on the 5' RACE reads. The sample includes roughly 700,000 distinct CDR3 sequences, less than 40% of them seen just once. What was sequenced was blood. The genes are TRBV21-1 and TRBJ2-1; TRBD1, the table's D call, lacks a check against the DNA. TRBV21-1 is a known pseudogene. The clonotype comes from a woman of 80 years or more in good health. In DNA, the CDR3 is TGTGCCAGCAGCACCCGGGACAGGGAGGAGTTCTTC. Translated: CASSTRDREEFF.